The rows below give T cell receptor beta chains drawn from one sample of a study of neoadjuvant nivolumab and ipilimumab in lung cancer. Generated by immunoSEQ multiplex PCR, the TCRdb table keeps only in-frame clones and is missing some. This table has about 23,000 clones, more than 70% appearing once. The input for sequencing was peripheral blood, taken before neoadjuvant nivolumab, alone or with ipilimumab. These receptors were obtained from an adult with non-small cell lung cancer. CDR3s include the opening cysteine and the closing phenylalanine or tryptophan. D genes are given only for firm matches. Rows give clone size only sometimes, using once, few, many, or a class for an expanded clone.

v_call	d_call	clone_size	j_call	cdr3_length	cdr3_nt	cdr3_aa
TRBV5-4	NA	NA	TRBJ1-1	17	TGTGCCAGCAGCTTGGGTTTGGGAAAAGCATTCGACACTGAAGCTTTCTTT	CASSLGLGKAFDTEAFF
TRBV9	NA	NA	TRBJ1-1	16	TGTGCCAGCAGCGTAGTACCTGCCGGGTGGGACACTGAAGCTTTCTTT	CASSVVPAGWDTEAFF
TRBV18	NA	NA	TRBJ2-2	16	TGTGCCAGCTCACCTTTAGACGGTGAGAACACCGGGGAGCTGTTTTTT	CASSPLDGENTGELFF
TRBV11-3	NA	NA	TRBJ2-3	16	TGTGCCAGCAGCTTAGGGGGGATCGACTACTCAGATACGCAGTATTTT	CASSLGGIDYSDTQYF
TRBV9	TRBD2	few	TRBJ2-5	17	TGTGCCAGCAGCGTAGGGGCTAGCGGGAGTCTAGGAGAGACCCAGTACTTC	CASSVGASGSLGETQYF
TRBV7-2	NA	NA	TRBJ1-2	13	TGTGCCAGCAGCTTAGATACTTACTATGGCTACACCTTC	CASSLDTYYGYTF
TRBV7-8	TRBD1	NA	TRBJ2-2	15	TGTGCCAGCAGCACCGGGACAGGGGTGACCGGGGAGCTGTTTTTT	CASSTGTGVTGELFF
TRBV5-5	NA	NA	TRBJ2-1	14	TGTGCCAGCAGCTTGACTAGCACCTACAATGAGCAGTTCTTC	CASSLTSTYNEQFF
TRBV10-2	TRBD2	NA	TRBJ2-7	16	TGCGCCAGCAGGGACGGGACTAGCGCTTCGAGGGGCGAGCAGTACTTC	CASRDGTSASRGEQYF
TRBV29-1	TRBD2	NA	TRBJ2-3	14	TGCAGCGTTGTAGGGACTAGCGACACAGATACGCAGTATTTT	CSVVGTSDTDTQYF
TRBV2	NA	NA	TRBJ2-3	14	TGTGCCAGCAGTGAAGTCAGGACCACAGATACGCAGTATTTT	CASSEVRTTDTQYF
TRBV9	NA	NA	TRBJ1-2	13	TGTGCCAGCAGCGTAGACCAGTCTTACGGCTACACCTTC	CASSVDQSYGYTF
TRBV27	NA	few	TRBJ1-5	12	TGTGCCAGCTGGGATAGCAATCAGCCCCAGCATTTT	CASWDSNQPQHF
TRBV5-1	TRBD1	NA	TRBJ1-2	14	TGCGCCAGCAGCTTGGCCGAACAGGGGAGAGGCTACACCTTC	CASSLAEQGRGYTF
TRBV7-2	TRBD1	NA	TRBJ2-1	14	TGTGCCAGCAGCCGGGACAGCGCCTACAATGAGCAGTTCTTC	CASSRDSAYNEQFF
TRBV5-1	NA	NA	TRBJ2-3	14	TGCGCCAGCAGTTCACAGGGAGGGCCAGATACGCAGTATTTT	CASSSQGGPDTQYF
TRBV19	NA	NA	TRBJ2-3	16	TGTGCCAGTGGTTCTAGCCCACGTGCTGGCACAGATACGCAGTATTTT	CASGSSPRAGTDTQYF
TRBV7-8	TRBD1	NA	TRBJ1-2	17	TGTGCCAGCAGCTCGCCGCTGGGGGACAGGCCCCAGGGGGGCTACACCTTC	CASSSPLGDRPQGGYTF
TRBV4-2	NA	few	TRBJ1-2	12	TGTGCCAGCAGCCATGATACTTATGGCTACACCTTC	CASSHDTYGYTF
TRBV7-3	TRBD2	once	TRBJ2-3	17	TGTGCCAGCAGCCCCACCGGGACTAGCGGGGGCACAGATACGCAGTATTTT	CASSPTGTSGGTDTQYF
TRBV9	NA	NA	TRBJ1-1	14	TGTGCCAGCGGTCGGGGGCCCGCCGGGGCTGAAGCTTTCTTT	CASGRGPAGAEAFF
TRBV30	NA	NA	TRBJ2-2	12	TGTGCCTGGAGTGTAAAAGCTCGGGAGCTGTTTTTT	CAWSVKARELFF
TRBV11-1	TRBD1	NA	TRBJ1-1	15	TGTGCCAGCAGCTCCCGAGACAGGGTGAACACTGAAGCTTTCTTT	CASSSRDRVNTEAFF
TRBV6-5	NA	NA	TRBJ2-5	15	TGTGCCAGCAGTTGGGACAGGAGGGGGGGAGAGACCCAGTACTTC	CASSWDRRGGETQYF
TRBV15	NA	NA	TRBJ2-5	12	TGTGCCACCAGCAGATCCTTAGAGACCCAGTACTTC	CATSRSLETQYF
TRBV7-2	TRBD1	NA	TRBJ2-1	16	TGTGCCAGCAGCTTAGCAGGGACAGGGGGATACAATGAGCAGTTCTTC	CASSLAGTGGYNEQFF
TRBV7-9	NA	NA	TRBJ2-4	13	TGTGCCAGCAGCTTAGCTAGTGCGAACATTCAGTACTTC	CASSLASANIQYF
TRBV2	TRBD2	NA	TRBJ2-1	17	TGTGCCAGCACTCCGGGACTAGCGGGAGGTACCTACAATGAGCAGTTCTTC	CASTPGLAGGTYNEQFF
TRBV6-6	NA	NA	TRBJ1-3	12	TGTGCCAGTGCCAACGGGGAGGACACCATATATTTT	CASANGEDTIYF
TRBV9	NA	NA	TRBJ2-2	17	TGTGCCAGCAGCGTACGGCAAACGTCGGACGGCACCGGGGAGCTGTTTTTT	CASSVRQTSDGTGELFF
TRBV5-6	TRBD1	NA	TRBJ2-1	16	TGTGCCAGCAGCTCCCCGACAGGGCTCTCCTACAATGAGCAGTTCTTC	CASSSPTGLSYNEQFF
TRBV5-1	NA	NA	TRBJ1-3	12	TGCGCCAGCAGCTTGGAGGGAAACACCATATATTTT	CASSLEGNTIYF
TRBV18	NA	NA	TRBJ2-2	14	TGTGCCAGCTCACCACCGGCTACCACCGGGGAGCTGTTTTTT	CASSPPATTGELFF
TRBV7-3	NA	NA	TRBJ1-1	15	TGTGCCAGCAGGAGGGATGGGGGGCCGGACACTGAAGCTTTCTTT	CASRRDGGPDTEAFF
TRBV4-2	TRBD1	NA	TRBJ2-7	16	TGTGCCAGCAGCCAAGACAGGGGGAGACCTTCCTACGAGCAGTACTTC	CASSQDRGRPSYEQYF
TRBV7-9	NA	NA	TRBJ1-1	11	TGTGCCAGCAGCTTTATCCGAGAAGCTTTCTTT	CASSFIREAFF
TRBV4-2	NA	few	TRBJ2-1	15	TGTGCCAGCAGCCAAGACGGTGGGGGCTACAATGAGCAGTTCTTC	CASSQDGGGYNEQFF
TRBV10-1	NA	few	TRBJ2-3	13	TGCGCCAGCAGCCTCCCGGGGGCAGATACGCAGTATTTT	CASSLPGADTQYF
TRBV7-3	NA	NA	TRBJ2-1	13	TGTGCCAGCAGCTCCCTTCCAACAAATGAGCAGTTCTTC	CASSSLPTNEQFF
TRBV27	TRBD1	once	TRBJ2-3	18	TGTGCCAGCAGACATAAGCCTCGGACAGGCCCAAGCACAGATACGCAGTATTTT	CASRHKPRTGPSTDTQYF
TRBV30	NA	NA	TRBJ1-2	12	TGTGCCTGGAGTAAGGGCGGGTATGGCTACACCTTC	CAWSKGGYGYTF
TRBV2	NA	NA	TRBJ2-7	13	TGTGCCAGCAGTGATCAGGTAACGTTCGAGCAGTACTTC	CASSDQVTFEQYF
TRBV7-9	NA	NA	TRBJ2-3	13	TGTGCCAGCAGCTTAGTTGTTAAAGATACGCAGTATTTT	CASSLVVKDTQYF
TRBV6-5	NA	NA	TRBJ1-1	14	TGTGCCAGCAGTTACTCAGGGGGAAAAACTGAAGCTTTCTTT	CASSYSGGKTEAFF
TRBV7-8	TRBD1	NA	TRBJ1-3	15	TGTGCCAGCAGCACCCGGACAGGAACCAAAAACACCATATATTTT	CASSTRTGTKNTIYF
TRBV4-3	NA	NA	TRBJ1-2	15	TGCGCCAGCAGCCATACTGGGGGGAGGAACTATGGCTACACCTTC	CASSHTGGRNYGYTF
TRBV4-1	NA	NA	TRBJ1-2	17	TGCGCCAGCAGCCAAGAGGGTTACGGCGCCTTCAGCTATGGCTACACCTTC	CASSQEGYGAFSYGYTF
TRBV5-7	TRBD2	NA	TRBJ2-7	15	TGTGCCAGCAGCTCGACTAGCGTTTTTTCCTACGAGCAGTACTTC	CASSSTSVFSYEQYF
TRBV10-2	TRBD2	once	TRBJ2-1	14	TGCGCCATCCGGACTAGCGGGCCCTACAATGAGCAGTTCTTC	CAIRTSGPYNEQFF
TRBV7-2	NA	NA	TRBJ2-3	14	TGTGCCAGCAGCTTACTGGGGGCGGAAGATACGCAGTATTTT	CASSLLGAEDTQYF
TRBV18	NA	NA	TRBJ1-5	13	TGTGCCAGCTCACCGTTTGAGGGAAAGCCCCAGCATTTT	CASSPFEGKPQHF
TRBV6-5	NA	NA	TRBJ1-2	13	TGTGCCAGCAGCTTAGGGGCGAACTATGGCTACACCTTC	CASSLGANYGYTF
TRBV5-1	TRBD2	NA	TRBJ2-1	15	TGCGCCAGCAGCAGAACTAGCGGATCATACAATGAGCAGTTCTTC	CASSRTSGSYNEQFF
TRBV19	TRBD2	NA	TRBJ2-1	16	TGTGCCAGTAGTCCTCGTCGACTAGCGGGAGGAATTGAGCAGTTCTTC	CASSPRRLAGGIEQFF
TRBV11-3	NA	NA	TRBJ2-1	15	TGTGCCAGCAGCTTAGTAGTCCTGGCGGGAAAGGGGCAGTTCTTC	CASSLVVLAGKGQFF
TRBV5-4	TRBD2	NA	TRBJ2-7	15	TGTGCCAGCAGTCTCGGACTAGCGGATGCCTACGAGCAGTACTTC	CASSLGLADAYEQYF